These 24 T cell receptor beta chains were sequenced from one sample in a study of T cells in localized non-small cell lung cancer. TCRdb keeps only in-frame clones here, not all; method: immunoSEQ multiplex PCR. The sample lists 100,000 to 150,000 clones, 89% occurring once. The sequenced sample was peripheral blood, obtained before any cancer treatment. The receptors were gathered from an older female donor with stage I lung adenocarcinoma.

The V gene is TRBV9, the J gene TRBJ2-5; a weak D match, TRBD2 (5 bases). Trimming pared 3 bases from V and 2 bases from J, leaving 8 bases between. Per the germline V gene, CDR1 is SGDLS and CDR2 is YYNGEE. This CDR3 is built from 13 residues. The DNA for the CDR3 is TGTGCCAGCAGCGGTCGGGGACAAGAGACCCAGTACTTC. Translated, it gives CASSGRGQETQYF.

The chain employs TRBV7-9 and TRBJ1-6, with TRBD1 matching 8 bases. V was clipped by 9 bases and J by 8 bases; unmatched bases: 3. Germline CDR1 and CDR2: SEHNR and FQNEAQ (reference sequence). The CDR3 contains 12 residues. The CDR3 nucleotides are TGTGCCAGTGGACAGGGAGATTCACCCCTCCACTTT. Amino acids: CASGQGDSPLHF.

The chain has TRBV18 and TRBJ2-5; D possibly corresponds to TRBD1 (5 bases). Trimming left V 4 bases short and J 3 bases short, with 12 bases between. The CDR3 has 14 amino acids. Germline CDR1 and CDR2: KGHSH and LQKENI. CDR3 in amino acids: CASSLRSREETQYF. CDR3 DNA: TGTGCCAGCTCACTTCGGTCCAGGGAAGAGACCCAGTACTTC.

CDR3: CAWRASLGDSPLHF. In DNA form, the CDR3 reads TGTGCCTGGAGAGCGTCTCTTGGGGATTCACCCCTCCACTTT. The chain links TRBV30 to TRBJ1-6; D ambiguous. The V end was cut by 3 bases, the J end by 8 bases, with 14 bases between. Germline-derived CDR1 and CDR2 are GTSNPN and SVGIG (reference sequence). The CDR3 consists of 14 residues.

The rearrangement uses TRBV6-1 and TRBJ2-5, with 7 bases fitting TRBD1. The CDR3 is 12 amino acids. Germline values: CDR1 MNHNS, CDR2 SASEGT. J gave up 2 bases and V 8 bases, and 2 bases lay outside the gene matches. As DNA, the CDR3 is TGTGCCAGCGGCAGGGGGCAAGAGACCCAGTACTTC. This gives the protein CASGRGQETQYF.

The rearrangement links TRBV6-5 to TRBJ2-3; maybe TRBD2 (6 bases). Germline CDR1 MNHEY, CDR2 SVGAGI. The length of the CDR3 is 13 residues. V lost 8 bases and J 2 bases, leaving 11 bases between the germline ends. CDR3 amino acids: CASGDLATDTQYF. Written as DNA, the CDR3 is TGTGCCAGCGGGGACTTGGCCACAGATACGCAGTATTTT.

CDR3 protein: CASTDLGQTDTQYF. DNA for the CDR3: TGTGCCAGTACCGATCTAGGCCAAACAGATACGCAGTATTTT. The V gene is TRBV19, the J gene TRBJ2-3; D is unclear. The V end was cut by 7 bases, the J end by 3 bases, with 14 bases between. From germline, CDR1 is LNHDA and CDR2 SQIVND (reference sequence). The CDR3 runs to 14 residues. The whole variable domain, filled in from reference TRBV19 and TRBJ2-3, reads DGGITQSPKYLFRKEGQNVTLSCEQNLNHDAMYWYRQDPGQGLRLIYYSQIVNDFQKGDIAEGYSVSREKKESFPLTVTSAQKNPTAFYLCASTDLGQTDTQYFGPGTRLTVL.

This chain links TRBV7-8 with TRBJ1-5; 7 bases agree with TRBD1. This CDR3 region has 16 residues. The trim removed 0 bases at V and 0 bases at J, leaving 2 bases unmatched. Germline V lookup: CDR1 SGHVS, CDR2 FQNEAQ. The CDR3 loop is CASSLAGQVSNQPQHF. Here the CDR3 DNA reads TGTGCCAGCAGCTTAGCTGGACAGGTTAGCAATCAGCCCCAGCATTTT.

This chain's CDR3 is CASREGTGRTEAFF. Here the CDR3 DNA reads TGTGCCAGCAGGGAAGGGACAGGGCGGACTGAAGCTTTCTTT. This rearrangement joins TRBV7-3 to TRBJ1-1, with 9 bases aligning to TRBD1. The ends lost 6 bases at V and 5 bases at J; junction bases unmatched: 7. The V gene's germline CDR1 is SGHTA and CDR2 FQGTGA. CDR3 length: 14 amino acids.

The chain has TRBV25-1 and TRBJ2-1; 10 bases are shared with TRBD2. The CDR3 length is 15 residues. Looked up from germline, CDR1 is MGHDK and CDR2 is SYGVNS. J lost 7 bases, V lost 5 bases, and 8 bases had no gene match. The CDR3 DNA is TGTGCCAGCAGTAGTCTAGCGGGAGATAGTAATGAGCAGTTCTTC. Encoded protein: CASSSLAGDSNEQFF.

The gene calls are TRBV28 and TRBJ1-5, with 8 bases aligning to TRBD1. V gave up 6 bases and J gave up 5 bases; unmatched junction bases: 0. The CDR3 extends over 12 amino acids. CDR1 and CDR2 (germline): MDHEN, SYDVKM. CDR3: CASRTGDQPQHF. The CDR3 DNA is TGTGCCAGCAGGACAGGGGATCAGCCCCAGCATTTT.

J is TRBJ2-5 and V is TRBV9; 9 bases agree with TRBD2. CDR3 size: 14 residues. Germline V lookup: CDR1 SGDLS, CDR2 YYNGEE. Trimming cost V 3 bases and J 2 bases; bases outside gene matches: 2. The CDR3 region is CASSALAGQETQYF. CDR3 in DNA: TGTGCCAGCAGCGCCCTAGCGGGGCAAGAGACCCAGTACTTC. The complete variable domain, with remaining parts taken from reference TRBV9 and TRBJ2-5, reads DSGVTQTPKHLITATGQRVTLRCSPRSGDLSVYWYQQSLDQGLQFLIQYYNGEERAKGNILERFSAQQFPDLHSELNLSSLELGDSALYFCASSALAGQETQYFGPGTRLLVL.

This clone was seen once. The chain has TRBV6-1 and TRBJ2-1, with D perhaps given as TRBD1 or TRBD2 (5 bases each). Germline CDR1 MNHNS, CDR2 SASEGT. V was trimmed by 1 base and J by 10 bases, leaving 17 bases between them. This CDR3 contains 15 residues. CDR3 amino acids: CASSEGSGLRGEQFF. Written as DNA, the CDR3 is TGTGCCAGCAGTGAAGGCTCAGGGTTAAGAGGGGAGCAGTTCTTC.

V gene TRBV4-1 combines with J gene TRBJ1-5; 7 bases align to TRBD1. V was clipped by 2 bases and J by 0 bases; unmatched bases: 13. The CDR3 runs 19 residues. Germline CDR1 reads MGHRA; CDR2 reads YSYEKL. CDR3 sequence (DNA): TGCGCCAGCAGCCAAAGGGCACAGGGGTGGGTATATAGCAATCAGCCCCAGCATTTT. Translation gives CASSQRAQGWVYSNQPQHF.

The J gene is TRBJ2-7, the V gene TRBV5-1; 9 nucleotides match TRBD2. The J segment lost 3 bases and the V segment lost 3 bases, leaving 7 bases of the junction unmatched. The CDR3 totals 15 residues. Per the germline V gene, CDR1 is SGHRS and CDR2 is YFSETQ. The CDR3 sequence: CASSSLTSGNYEQYF. CDR3 nucleotide sequence: TGCGCCAGCAGCTCCTTGACTAGCGGCAACTACGAGCAGTACTTC.

This chain uses TRBV5-1 with TRBJ2-7; D is perhaps TRBD1 (6 bases). The CDR3 is 15 amino acids. Germline V gives CDR1 SGHRS, CDR2 YFSETQ. V lost 2 bases, J lost 0 bases, and 12 bases lay in between. CDR3 DNA sequence: TGCGCCAGCAGCTTAAGTCCAGGGGACTCCTACGAGCAGTACTTC. Residues: CASSLSPGDSYEQYF.

This clone was picked up one time. This chain joins TRBV5-1 and TRBJ1-1; possibly TRBD1 for D (5 bases). Trimming took 4 bases from V and 2 from J, leaving 12 bases between them. The V gene's germline CDR1 is SGHRS and CDR2 YFSETQ. The CDR3 loop spans 14 amino acids. The CDR3 bases are TGCGCCAGCAGCCCGACTACAGGAAACACTGAAGCTTTCTTT. Protein product: CASSPTTGNTEAFF.

This chain uses TRBV18 with TRBJ2-1; 7 bases line up with TRBD2. V trimming: 4 bases; J trimming: 4 bases; junction bases outside the gene matches: 7. The CDR3 length is 15 residues. Germline assignment: CDR1 KGHSH and CDR2 LQKENI. For the CDR3, the DNA is TGTGCCAGCTCACAACAGCGGGAACAGTACAATGAGCAGTTCTTC. The encoded protein is CASSQQREQYNEQFF. Drawing the rest from reference TRBV18 and TRBJ2-1, the complete variable domain is NAGVMQNPRHLVRRRGQEARLRCSPMKGHSHVYWYRQLPEEGLKFMVYLQKENIIDESGMPKERFSAEFPKEGPSILRIQQVVRGDSAAYFCASSQQREQYNEQFFGPGTRLTVL.

This chain connects TRBV7-9 to TRBJ1-3; D is possibly TRBD1 (5 bases). Trimming removed 5 bases at V and 3 bases at J, with 14 bases between. This CDR3 has 15 residues. Germline assignment: CDR1 SEHNR and CDR2 FQNEAQ (reference sequence). CDR3 DNA sequence: TGTGCCAGCAGCCGGGCGGGGCCAGGTGGAAACACCATATATTTT. Protein sequence: CASSRAGPGGNTIYF.

The V and J genes are TRBV27 and TRBJ2-7; D is unresolved. With 6 bases removed from V and 2 bases from J, the gap between germline ends came to 11 bases. Germline V lookup: CDR1 MNHEY, CDR2 SMNVEV (reference sequence). This CDR3 has 13 amino acids. DNA of the CDR3: TGTGCCAGCAGCCAGCAGCTTACCTACGAGCAGTACTTC. It codes for CASSQQLTYEQYF.

The chain employs TRBV9 and TRBJ2-5, with 8 nucleotides matching TRBD1. The germline V gene has CDR1 SGDLS and CDR2 YYNGEE. The CDR3 is 13 residues long. Germline trimming cut 1 base from V and 5 bases from J; bases unmatched to any gene: 1. CDR3 protein: CASSVTGGETQYF. The CDR3 DNA is TGTGCCAGCAGCGTAACAGGGGGGGAGACCCAGTACTTC. The variable domain in full, with the rest retrieved from reference TRBV9 and TRBJ2-5, is DSGVTQTPKHLITATGQRVTLRCSPRSGDLSVYWYQQSLDQGLQFLIQYYNGEERAKGNILERFSAQQFPDLHSELNLSSLELGDSALYFCASSVTGGETQYFGPGTRLLVL.

The rearrangement uses TRBV7-9 and TRBJ2-3, with D perhaps matching TRBD1 (5 bases). V was clipped by 3 bases and J by 2 bases, with 9 bases between them. Looked up from germline, CDR1 is SEHNR and CDR2 is FQNEAQ (reference sequence). This CDR3 has 14 residues. Here the CDR3 DNA reads TGTGCCAGCAGCTTCCAACAGGACACAGATACGCAGTATTTT. It is translated as CASSFQQDTDTQYF.

The chain uses TRBV15 and TRBJ2-1, with a possible D match to TRBD2 (7 bases). The germline gives CDR1 LNHNV, CDR2 YYDKDF (reference sequence). The CDR3 consists of 15 residues. Trimming pared 8 bases from V and 0 bases from J, leaving 14 bases between. CDR3 DNA sequence: TGTGCCACCTTAGAGGGGGGGCGCTCCTACAATGAGCAGTTCTTC. Its translation: CATLEGGRSYNEQFF.

The chain joins TRBV28 to TRBJ2-3; D might be TRBD1 (6 bases). From germline, CDR1 is MDHEN and CDR2 SYDVKM. Trimming pared 3 bases from V and 5 bases from J, leaving 18 bases between. This CDR3 has 16 residues. The CDR3 nucleotides read TGTGCCAGCAGTTTGGTTTGGGACATCGATGAAGATACGCAGTATTTT. Translated: CASSLVWDIDEDTQYF.